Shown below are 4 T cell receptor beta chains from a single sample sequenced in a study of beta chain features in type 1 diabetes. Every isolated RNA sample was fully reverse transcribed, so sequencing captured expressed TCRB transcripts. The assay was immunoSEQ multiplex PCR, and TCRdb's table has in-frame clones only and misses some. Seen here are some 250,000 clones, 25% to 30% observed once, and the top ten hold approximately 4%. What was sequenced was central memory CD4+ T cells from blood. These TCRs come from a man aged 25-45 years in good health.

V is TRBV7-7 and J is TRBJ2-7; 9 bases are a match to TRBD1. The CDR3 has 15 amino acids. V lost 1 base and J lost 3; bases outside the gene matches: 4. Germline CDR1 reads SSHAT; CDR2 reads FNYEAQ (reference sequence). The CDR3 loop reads CASSLGGQGHYEQYF. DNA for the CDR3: TGTGCCAGCAGCTTAGGGGGACAGGGTCACTACGAGCAGTACTTC.

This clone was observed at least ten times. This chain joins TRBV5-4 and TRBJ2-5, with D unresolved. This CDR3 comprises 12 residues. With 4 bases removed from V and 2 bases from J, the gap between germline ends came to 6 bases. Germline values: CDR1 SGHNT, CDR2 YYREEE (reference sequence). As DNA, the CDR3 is TGTGCCAGCAGCCGAGATCAAGAGACCCAGTACTTC. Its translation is CASSRDQETQYF.

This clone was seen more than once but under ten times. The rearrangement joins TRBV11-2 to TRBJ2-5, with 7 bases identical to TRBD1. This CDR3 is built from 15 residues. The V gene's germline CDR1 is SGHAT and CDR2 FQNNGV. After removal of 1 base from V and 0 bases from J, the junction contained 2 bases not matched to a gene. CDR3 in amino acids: CASSLAGQYQETQYF. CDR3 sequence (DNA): TGTGCCAGCAGCTTAGCGGGACAGTACCAAGAGACCCAGTACTTC.

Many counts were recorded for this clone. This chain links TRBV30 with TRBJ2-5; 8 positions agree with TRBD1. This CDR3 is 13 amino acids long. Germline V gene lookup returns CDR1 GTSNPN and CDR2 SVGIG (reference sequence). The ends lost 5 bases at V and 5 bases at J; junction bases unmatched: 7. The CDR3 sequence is CAWDRGVGETQYF. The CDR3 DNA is TGTGCCTGGGACAGGGGCGTCGGTGAGACCCAGTACTTC.